This T cell receptor beta chain was sequenced for a study of PD-L1 blockade in urothelial cancer. Study overall: Analysis of the blood was performed 3 weeks (second dose) and 6 weeks after treatment start. Blood gave a median around 150,000 T cells.

V dropped 4 bases and J dropped 0 bases, with 19 bases sitting between them. The germline V gene encodes CDR1 LGHNA and CDR2 YSLEER. This CDR3 contains 18 residues. Between 1 and 8 samples per patient were obtained, pretreatment and on-treatment. Sequencing used immunoSEQ multiplex PCR; TCRdb keeps in-frame clones, though not all of them. The sample lists more than 75,000 clones, more than 90% occurring once. The source was PBMCs, collected around atezolizumab (anti-PD-L1) treatment. The receptor comes from a man aged 60-69 years with urothelial cancer. This rearrangement joins TRBV4-3 to TRBJ2-1; D is ambiguous. CDR3 protein: CASSLRPPLESSYNEQFF. CDR3 DNA sequence: TGCGCCAGCAGCCTCCGACCCCCTCTAGAAAGCTCCTACAATGAGCAGTTCTTC.